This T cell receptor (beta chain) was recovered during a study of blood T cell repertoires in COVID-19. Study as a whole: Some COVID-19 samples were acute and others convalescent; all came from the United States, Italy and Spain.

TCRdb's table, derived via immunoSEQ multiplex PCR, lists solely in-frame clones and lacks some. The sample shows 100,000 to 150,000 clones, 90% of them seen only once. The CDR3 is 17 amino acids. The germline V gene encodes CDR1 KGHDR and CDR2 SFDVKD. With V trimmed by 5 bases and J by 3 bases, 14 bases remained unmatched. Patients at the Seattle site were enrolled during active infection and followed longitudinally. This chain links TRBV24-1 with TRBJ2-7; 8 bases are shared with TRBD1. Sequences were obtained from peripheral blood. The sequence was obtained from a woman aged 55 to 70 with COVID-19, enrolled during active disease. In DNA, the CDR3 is TGTGCCACCAGTGTTTCCCCCCTTGACAGGGGTAACTACGAGCAGTACTTC. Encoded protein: CATSVSPLDRGNYEQYF.